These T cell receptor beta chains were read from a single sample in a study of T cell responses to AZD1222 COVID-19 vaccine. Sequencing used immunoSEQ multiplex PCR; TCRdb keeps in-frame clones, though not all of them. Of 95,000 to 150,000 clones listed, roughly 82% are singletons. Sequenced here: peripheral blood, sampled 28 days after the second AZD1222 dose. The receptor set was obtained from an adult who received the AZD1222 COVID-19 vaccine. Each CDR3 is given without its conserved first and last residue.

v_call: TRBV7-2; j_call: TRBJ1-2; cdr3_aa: ASSTGTSYGYT
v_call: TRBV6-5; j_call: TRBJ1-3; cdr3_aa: ASSPSGGLRNTIY
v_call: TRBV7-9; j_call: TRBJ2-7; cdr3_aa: ASSLAKTGGEQY
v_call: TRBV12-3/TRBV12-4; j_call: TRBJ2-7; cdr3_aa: ASSFTVYEQY
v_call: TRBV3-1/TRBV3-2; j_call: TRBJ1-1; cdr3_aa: ASSQAPGGTEAF
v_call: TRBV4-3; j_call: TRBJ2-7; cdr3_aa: ASSQVGGSGNSYEQY
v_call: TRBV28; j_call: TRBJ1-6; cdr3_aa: ASSLSPGLGSLYNSPLH
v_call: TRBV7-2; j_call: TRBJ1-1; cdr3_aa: ASSARQGAGTEAF
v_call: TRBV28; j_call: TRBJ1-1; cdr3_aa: ASSLQGAGSEAF
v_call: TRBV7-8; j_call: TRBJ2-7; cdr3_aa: ASSLGRTVSYEQY
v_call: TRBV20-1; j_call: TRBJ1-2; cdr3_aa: SAEAPYGYT
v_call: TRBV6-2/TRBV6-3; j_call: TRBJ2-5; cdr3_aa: ASSYPDSQRTQY
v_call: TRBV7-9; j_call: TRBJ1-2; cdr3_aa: ASSAAQGAQIYGYT
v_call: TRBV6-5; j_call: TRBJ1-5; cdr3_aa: ASSYFQGQPQH
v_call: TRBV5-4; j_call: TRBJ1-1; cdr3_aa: ASSYRAVMNTEAF
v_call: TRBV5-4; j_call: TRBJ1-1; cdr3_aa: ASSLWWREAEAF
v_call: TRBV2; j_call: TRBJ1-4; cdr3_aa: ASSGWSGEKLF
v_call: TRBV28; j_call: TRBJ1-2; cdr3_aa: ASSFGGTKRGGYT
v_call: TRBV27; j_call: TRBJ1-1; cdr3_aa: ASSWTGGGTEAF
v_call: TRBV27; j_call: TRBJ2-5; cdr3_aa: ASSSNPRETQY
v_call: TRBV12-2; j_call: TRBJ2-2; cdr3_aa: ASRFPRKNTGELF
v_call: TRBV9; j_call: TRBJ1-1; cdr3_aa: ASSAMPTLAEAF
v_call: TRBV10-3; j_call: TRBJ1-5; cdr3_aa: AISGQGGDQPQH
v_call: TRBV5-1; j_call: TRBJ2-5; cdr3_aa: ASSSITGEGETQY
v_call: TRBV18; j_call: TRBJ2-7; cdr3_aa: ASSPLPGEQY
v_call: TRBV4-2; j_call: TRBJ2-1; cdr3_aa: ASSHKAGGPLNEQF
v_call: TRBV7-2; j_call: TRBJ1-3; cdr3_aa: ASSLGHENTIY
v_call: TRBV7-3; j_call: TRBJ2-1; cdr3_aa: ASSPGRVNEQF
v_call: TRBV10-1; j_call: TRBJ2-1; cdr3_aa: ASSESGSRGQAYEQF
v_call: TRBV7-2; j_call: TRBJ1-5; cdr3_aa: ASSLVGRSVQPQH
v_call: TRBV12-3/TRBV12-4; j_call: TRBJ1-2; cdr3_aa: ASSFPGRGYT
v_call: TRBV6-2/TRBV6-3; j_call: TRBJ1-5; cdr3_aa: ASSYPSGTGRNQPQH
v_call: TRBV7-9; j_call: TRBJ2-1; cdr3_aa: ASSPQRATLGGEQF
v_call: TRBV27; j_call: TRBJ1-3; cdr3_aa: ASSLDPSGGNTIY
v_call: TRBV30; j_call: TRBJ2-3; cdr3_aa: AWSPGRAADTQY
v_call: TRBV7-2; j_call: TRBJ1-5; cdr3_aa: ASSLVGQGNQPQH
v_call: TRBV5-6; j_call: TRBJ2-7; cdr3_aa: ASSSLQGAFAYEQY
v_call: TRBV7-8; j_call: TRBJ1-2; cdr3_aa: ASSLLGGLGDGYT
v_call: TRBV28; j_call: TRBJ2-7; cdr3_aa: ASSRGQTYEQY
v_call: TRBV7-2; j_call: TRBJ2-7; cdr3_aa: ASSNGAVYEQY
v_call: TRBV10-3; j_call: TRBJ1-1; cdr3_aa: AIMGGSTEAF
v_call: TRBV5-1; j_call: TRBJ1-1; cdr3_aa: ASSLRPGPNTEAF
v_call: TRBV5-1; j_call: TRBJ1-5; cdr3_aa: ASSFHRGQSNQPQH
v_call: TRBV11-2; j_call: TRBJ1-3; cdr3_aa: ASSLVRGTSSGNTIY
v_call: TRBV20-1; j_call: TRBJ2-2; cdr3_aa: SASGGLGELF
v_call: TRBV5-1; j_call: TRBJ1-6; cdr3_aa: ASSLVGQGLSSNSPLH
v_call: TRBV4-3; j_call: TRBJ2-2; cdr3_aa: ASSLERASRTGELF
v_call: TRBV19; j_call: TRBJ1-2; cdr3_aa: ASKALRTASNYGYT
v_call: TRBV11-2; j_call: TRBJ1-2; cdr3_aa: ASSLAGTGAGYT
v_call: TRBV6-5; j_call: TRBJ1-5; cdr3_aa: ASRSSWSNQPQH